Listed below are T cell receptor beta chains from one sample, sequenced in a study of Graves' ophthalmopathy and Graves' hyperthyroidism. TCRdb called the multiplex PCR reads again in MiXCR, with one record for every CDR3 protein. The table has about 210,000 distinct CDR3 sequences, less than 30% seen once. Sequencing was carried out using peripheral blood. The receptor source for this set is a man aged 45-65 years with Graves' ophthalmopathy. Each CDR3 is given with its conserved first and last residue. D genes are given only for firm matches. Some rows have no size entry. The others give once, few or many, or a class for an expanded clone.

j_call | d_call | v_call | clone_size | cdr3_aa | cdr3_nt
TRBJ2-5 | NA | TRBV7-2 | NA | CASRAGREQETQYF | TGTGCCAGTCGCGCTGGCAGGGAGCAAGAGACCCAGTACTTC
TRBJ1-2 | NA | TRBV7-3 | NA | CASSLKSGYGYTF | TGTGCCAGCAGCTTAAAAAGCGGCTATGGCTACACCTTC
TRBJ2-5 | NA | TRBV12-3/TRBV12-4 | few | CASSLNRNQETQYF | TGTGCCAGCAGTTTAAACAGAAATCAAGAGACCCAGTACTTC
TRBJ1-5 | NA | TRBV4-1 | many | CASSRDAYSNQPQHF | TGCGCCAGCAGCCGTGACGCCTATAGCAATCAGCCCCAGCATTTT
TRBJ2-5 | NA | TRBV20-1 | NA | CSAREGVLSQYF | TGCAGTGCTAGAGAGGGCGTCTTGTCCCAGTACTTC
TRBJ2-2 | NA | TRBV15 | many | CATSERAWDTTGELFF | TGTGCCACCAGCGAGCGCGCCTGGGACACCACCGGGGAGCTGTTTTTT
TRBJ1-5 | NA | TRBV6-5 | NA | CASSFSTDSDQPQHF | TGTGCCAGCAGTTTCTCTACGGATTCGGATCAGCCCCAGCATTTT
TRBJ2-5 | NA | TRBV20-1 | many | CSARESILRAETQYF | TGCAGTGCTAGAGAGTCCATACTGCGGGCGGAGACCCAGTACTTC
TRBJ2-7 | TRBD2 | TRBV20-1 | NA | CSARDLAGGGYEQYF | TGCAGTGCTAGAGACCTAGCGGGAGGCGGCTACGAGCAGTACTTC
TRBJ2-5 | NA | TRBV6-1 | once | CASRVVSQETQYF | TGTGCCAGCAGGGTAGTTTCCCAAGAGACCCAGTACTTC
TRBJ1-1 | NA | TRBV11-1 | many | CASSPRTAVFLNTEAFF | TGTGCCAGCAGCCCTAGGACCGCAGTATTTTTAAACACTGAAGCTTTCTTT
TRBJ2-3 | NA | TRBV6-1 | many | CASGGKGTQYF | TGTGCCAGCGGAGGGAAAGGCACGCAGTATTTT
TRBJ2-5 | NA | TRBV7-2 | many | CASSRVGQIQETQYF | TGTGCCAGCAGCCGGGTTGGGCAGATACAAGAGACCCAGTACTTC
TRBJ1-5 | TRBD1 | TRBV28 | NA | CASSAPGQGRQPQHF | TGTGCCAGCAGTGCCCCGGGACAGGGACGTCAGCCCCAGCATTTT
TRBJ1-1 | NA | TRBV6-5 | NA | CASSFELRGGTEAFF | TGTGCCAGCAGTTTTGAGTTGAGGGGAGGCACTGAAGCTTTCTTT